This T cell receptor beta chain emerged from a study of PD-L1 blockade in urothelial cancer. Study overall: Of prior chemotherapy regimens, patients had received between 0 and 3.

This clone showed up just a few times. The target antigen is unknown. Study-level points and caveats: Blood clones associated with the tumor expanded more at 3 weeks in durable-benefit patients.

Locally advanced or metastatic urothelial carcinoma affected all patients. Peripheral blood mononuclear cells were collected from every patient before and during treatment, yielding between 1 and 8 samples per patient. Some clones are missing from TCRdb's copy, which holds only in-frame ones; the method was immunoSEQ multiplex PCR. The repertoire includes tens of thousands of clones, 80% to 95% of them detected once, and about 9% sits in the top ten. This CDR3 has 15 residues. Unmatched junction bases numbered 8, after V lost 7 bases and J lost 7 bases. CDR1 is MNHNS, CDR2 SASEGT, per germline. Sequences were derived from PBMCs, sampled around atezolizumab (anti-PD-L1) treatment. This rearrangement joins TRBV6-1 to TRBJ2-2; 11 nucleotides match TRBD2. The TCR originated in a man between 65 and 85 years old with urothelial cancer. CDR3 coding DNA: TGTGCCAGCAAGGGTAGCGGGAGGGCCATCGGGGAGCTGTTTTTT. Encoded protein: CASKGSGRAIGELFF.